This T cell receptor (beta chain) was sequenced during a study of long-term antiretroviral therapy in people with HIV. Study-level results: Comparison with controls showed narrower CDR3 length ranges in HIV repertoires. Once patients were on ART, diversity went higher but still fell short of transplant donor controls.

Trimming stripped 6 bases from V and 3 bases from J, with 12 bases between. The CDR3 has 14 amino acids. Germline V lookup: CDR1 MNHEY, CDR2 SMNVEV (reference sequence). It was version v3.0 of the immunoSEQ assay that was run at survey level. Measured with immunoSEQ multiplex PCR; TCRdb has only the in-frame clones, and not every one. The sample records 45,000 to 50,000 clones, about 81% being singletons. This clone occurred once. As yet, its antigen is unknown. This TCR derives from a woman younger than 30 with HIV. The gene calls are TRBV27 and TRBJ1-5, with D uncertain. Sequences were derived from unsorted PBMCs, sampled 0.8 years after starting antiretroviral therapy. The CDR3 region is CASRAPGNNQPQHF. CDR3 in DNA: TGTGCCAGCAGAGCACCGGGGAACAATCAGCCCCAGCATTTT.